This T cell receptor (beta chain) is from a study of blood T cells in healthy people across ages. This clonotype occurred a few times. A second 7 to 11 cycle PCR used barcoded and J-beta primers. With 12 random nucleotides, a template-switch adaptor tagged each individual cDNA molecule. Each CDR3 protein gets one entry after TCRdb re-called the 5' RACE reads with MiXCR. The profile shows around 800,000 distinct CDR3 sequences, roughly 50% of them singletons. Healthy individuals of Caucasian origin from Russia, aged 6 to 90, served as donors. Isolation recovered at least 7 million PBMCs from every sample. Sequencing was carried out using blood. This TCR was sampled from an elderly man in good health.

CDR3 DNA sequence: TGTGCCAGCAGCCAACAACAAGAGACCCAGTACTTC. Protein product: CASSQQQETQYF. This chain joins TRBV14 and TRBJ2-5; the D is unclear. V was pared by 2 bases and J by 2 bases, with 3 bases between. CDR3 size: 12 residues. The germline CDR1 and CDR2 sequences are SGHDN and FVKESK.